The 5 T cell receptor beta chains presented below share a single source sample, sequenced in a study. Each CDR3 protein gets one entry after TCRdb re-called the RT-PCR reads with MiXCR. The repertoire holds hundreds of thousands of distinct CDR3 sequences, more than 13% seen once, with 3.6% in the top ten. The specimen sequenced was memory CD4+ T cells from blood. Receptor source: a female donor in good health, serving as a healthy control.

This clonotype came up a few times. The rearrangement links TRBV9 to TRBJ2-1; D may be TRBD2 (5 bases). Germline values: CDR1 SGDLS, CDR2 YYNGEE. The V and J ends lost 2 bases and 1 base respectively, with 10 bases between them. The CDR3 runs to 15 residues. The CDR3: CASSVEGESYNEQFF. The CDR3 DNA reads TGTGCCAGCAGCGTCGAGGGAGAATCCTACAATGAGCAGTTCTTC.

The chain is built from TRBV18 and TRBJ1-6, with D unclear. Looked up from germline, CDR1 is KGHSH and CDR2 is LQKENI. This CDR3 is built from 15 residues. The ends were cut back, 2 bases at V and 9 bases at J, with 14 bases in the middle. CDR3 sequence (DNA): TGTGCCAGCTCACCAATGGGAGCAGGATCTTCACCCCTCCACTTT. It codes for CASSPMGAGSSPLHF.

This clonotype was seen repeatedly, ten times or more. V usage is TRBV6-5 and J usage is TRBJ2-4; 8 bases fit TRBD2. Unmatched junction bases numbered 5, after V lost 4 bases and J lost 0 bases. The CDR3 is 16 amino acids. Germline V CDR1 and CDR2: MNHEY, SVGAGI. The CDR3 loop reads CASSSGGVQAKNIQYF. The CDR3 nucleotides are TGTGCCAGCAGTTCGGGGGGGGTTCAAGCCAAAAACATTCAGTACTTC.

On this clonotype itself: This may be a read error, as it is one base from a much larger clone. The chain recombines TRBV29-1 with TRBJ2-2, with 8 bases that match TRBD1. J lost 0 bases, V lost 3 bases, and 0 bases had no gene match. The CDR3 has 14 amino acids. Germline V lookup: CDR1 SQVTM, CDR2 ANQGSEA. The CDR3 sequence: CSVETGANTGELFF. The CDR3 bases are TGCAGCGTTGAGACAGGGGCGAACACCGGGGAGCTGTTTTTT.

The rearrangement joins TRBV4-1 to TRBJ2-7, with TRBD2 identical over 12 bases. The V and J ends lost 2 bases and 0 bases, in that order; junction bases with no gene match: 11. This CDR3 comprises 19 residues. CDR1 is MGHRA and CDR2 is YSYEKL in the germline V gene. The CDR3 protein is CASSQTRGTSGPSSYEQYF. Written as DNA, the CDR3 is TGCGCCAGCAGCCAAACTAGGGGGACTAGCGGGCCGAGCTCCTACGAGCAGTACTTC.